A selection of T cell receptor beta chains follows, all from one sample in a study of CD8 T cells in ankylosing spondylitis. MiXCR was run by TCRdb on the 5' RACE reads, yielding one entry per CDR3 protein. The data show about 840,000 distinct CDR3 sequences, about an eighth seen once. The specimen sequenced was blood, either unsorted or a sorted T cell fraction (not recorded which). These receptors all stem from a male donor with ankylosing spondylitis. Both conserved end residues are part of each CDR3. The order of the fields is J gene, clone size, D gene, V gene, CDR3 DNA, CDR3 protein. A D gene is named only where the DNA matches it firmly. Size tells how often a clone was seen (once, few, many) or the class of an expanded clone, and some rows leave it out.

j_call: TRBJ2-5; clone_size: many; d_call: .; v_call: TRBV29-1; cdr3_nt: TGCAGCGTCGCACTAGTCCAAGAGACCCAGTACTTC; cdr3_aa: CSVALVQETQYF
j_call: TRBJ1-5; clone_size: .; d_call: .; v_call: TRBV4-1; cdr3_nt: TGCGCCAGCAGCCAAGAGGAAAGTTATCAGCCCCAGCATTTT; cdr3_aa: CASSQEESYQPQHF
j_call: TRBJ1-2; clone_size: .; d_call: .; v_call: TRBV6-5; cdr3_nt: TGTGCCAGCAGTTACCAGGACGGTCCCTTAGATGGCTACACCTTC; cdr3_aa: CASSYQDGPLDGYTF
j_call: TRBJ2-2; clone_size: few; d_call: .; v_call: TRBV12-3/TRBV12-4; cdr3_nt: TGTGCCAGCAGCCCCCTACGGCGCGCCGGGGAGCTGTTTTTT; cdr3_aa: CASSPLRRAGELFF
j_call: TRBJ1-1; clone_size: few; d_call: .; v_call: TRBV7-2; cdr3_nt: TGTGCCAGCAGCTTAGTCAAGGGGGGCGCTGAAGCTTTCTTT; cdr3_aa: CASSLVKGGAEAFF
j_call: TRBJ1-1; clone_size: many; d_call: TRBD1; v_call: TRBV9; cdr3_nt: TGTGCCAGCAGCAAGGACAGGGGGACTGAAGCTTTCTTT; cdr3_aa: CASSKDRGTEAFF
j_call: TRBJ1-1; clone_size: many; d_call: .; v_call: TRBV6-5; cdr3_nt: TGTGCCAGCAGTTACGGGGATATGACTGAAGCTTTCTTT; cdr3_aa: CASSYGDMTEAFF
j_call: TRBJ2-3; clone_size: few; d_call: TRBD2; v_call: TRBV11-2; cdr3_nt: TGTGCCAGCACCTGGGAAAGCGGGGCCCCCACAGATACGCAGTATTTT; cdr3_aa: CASTWESGAPTDTQYF
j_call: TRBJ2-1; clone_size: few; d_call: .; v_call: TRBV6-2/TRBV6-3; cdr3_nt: TGTGCCAGCAGCCGGGCGGGTGAGCAGTTCTTC; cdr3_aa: CASSRAGEQFF
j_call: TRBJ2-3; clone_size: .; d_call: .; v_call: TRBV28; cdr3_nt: TGTGCCAGCAGACCTGACAAAAGGGGCGGCACAGATACGCAGTATTTT; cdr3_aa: CASRPDKRGGTDTQYF
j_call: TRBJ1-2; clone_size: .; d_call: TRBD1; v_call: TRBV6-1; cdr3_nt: TGTGCCAGCAGTGAAGTAGGGACAGGGTCCTCTGGCTACACCTTC; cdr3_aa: CASSEVGTGSSGYTF
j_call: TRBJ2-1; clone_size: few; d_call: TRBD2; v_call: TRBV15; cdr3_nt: TGTGCCACCAGCGGTCACCCTTTGTCTAGCGGAAAGGGTGAGCAGTTCTTC; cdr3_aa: CATSGHPLSSGKGEQFF
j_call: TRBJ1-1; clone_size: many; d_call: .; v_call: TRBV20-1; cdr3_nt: TGCAGTGCTCGTCCCCAATGGGGTCAACCTTTCTTT; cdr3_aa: CSARPQWGQPFF
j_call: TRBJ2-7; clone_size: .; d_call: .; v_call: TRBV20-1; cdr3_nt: TGCAGTTCACCAGGCCGGGGCTTGCACGAGCAGTACTTC; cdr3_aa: CSSPGRGLHEQYF
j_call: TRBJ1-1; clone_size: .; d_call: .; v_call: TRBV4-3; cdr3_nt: TGCGCCAGCAGCCAAGATCTAGGGGAGAACACTGAAGCTTTCTTT; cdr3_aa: CASSQDLGENTEAFF
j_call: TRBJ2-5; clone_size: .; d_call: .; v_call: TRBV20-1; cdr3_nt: TGCAGTGCTGGCCCGAGCGAGACCCAGTACTTC; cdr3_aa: CSAGPSETQYF
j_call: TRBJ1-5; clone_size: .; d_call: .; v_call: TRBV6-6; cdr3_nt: TGTGCGGGGGGTTTAAGCAATCAGCCCCAGCATTTT; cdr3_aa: CAGGLSNQPQHF
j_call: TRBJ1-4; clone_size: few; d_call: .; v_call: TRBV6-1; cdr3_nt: TGTGCCAGCAGCCGGGTTGCAACTAATGAAAAACTGTTTTTT; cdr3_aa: CASSRVATNEKLFF
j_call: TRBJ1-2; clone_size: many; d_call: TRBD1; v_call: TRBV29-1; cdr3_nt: TGCAGCGTTTCGGGACAGGGTGCTGGCTACACCTTC; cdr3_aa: CSVSGQGAGYTF
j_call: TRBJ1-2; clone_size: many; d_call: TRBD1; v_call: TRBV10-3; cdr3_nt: TGTGCCATCAGTGGTGACAGGGGCTATGGCTACACCTTC; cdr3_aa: CAISGDRGYGYTF
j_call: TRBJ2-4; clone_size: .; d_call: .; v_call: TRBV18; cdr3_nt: TGTGCCAGCTCACCAGGAGGAGGGTTCAAAAACATTCAGTACTTC; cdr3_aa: CASSPGGGFKNIQYF
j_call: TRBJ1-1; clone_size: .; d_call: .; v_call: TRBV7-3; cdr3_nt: TGTGCCAGCAGCTCCGAGGCGGGGATCACTGAAGCTTTCTTT; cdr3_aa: CASSSEAGITEAFF
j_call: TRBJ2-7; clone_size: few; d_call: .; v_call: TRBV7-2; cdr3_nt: TGTGCCAGCAGCTTAGACGCTAGCTACGAGCAGTACTTC; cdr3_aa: CASSLDASYEQYF
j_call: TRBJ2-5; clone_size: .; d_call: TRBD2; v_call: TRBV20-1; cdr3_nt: TGCAGTGCTAGCTTTCCAGCGGGGCCCCAAGAGACCCAGTACTTC; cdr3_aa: CSASFPAGPQETQYF
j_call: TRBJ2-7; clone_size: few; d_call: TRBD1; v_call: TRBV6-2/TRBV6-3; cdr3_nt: TGTGCCAGCAGTTACCATACCTCCGCAGGGGGCGTCTCCTACGAGCAGTACTTC; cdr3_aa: CASSYHTSAGGVSYEQYF
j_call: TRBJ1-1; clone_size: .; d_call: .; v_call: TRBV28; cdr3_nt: TGTGCCAGCAGTTCCATTGGGACGGCGAACACTGAAGCTTTCTTT; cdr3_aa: CASSSIGTANTEAFF